Listed here are 9 T cell receptor beta chains from one sample, sequenced in a study of T cell responses to AZD1222 COVID-19 vaccine. Only in-frame clones appear in the TCRdb table, and some are missing; sequencing was by immunoSEQ multiplex PCR. The sample consists of 120,000 or so clones, around 84% of them appearing once. The sequencing used peripheral blood, collected 28 days after the second AZD1222 dose. These receptors came from an adult who received the AZD1222 COVID-19 vaccine.

This sequence joins TRBV7-6 and TRBJ1-5; D not resolved. V lost 2 bases and J 4 bases, leaving 6 bases between the germline ends. The germline V gene encodes CDR1 SGHVS and CDR2 FNYEAQ. The CDR3 spans 13 residues. The CDR3 bases are TGTGCCAGCAGCTTACCCCCGAATCAGCCCCAGCATTTT. This encodes CASSLPPNQPQHF.

The chain combines TRBV20-1 with TRBJ2-5, with unresolved D. In germline, CDR1 is DFQATT, CDR2 SNEGSKA (reference sequence). The CDR3 is 14 residues long. Between the trimmed V and J ends, which lost 3 bases and 5 bases, there was a span of 16 bases. The CDR3 here is CSASLNGAGETQYF. In DNA form, the CDR3 reads TGCAGTGCTAGTCTAAACGGAGCCGGTGAGACCCAGTACTTC.

The chain has TRBV7-9 and TRBJ1-2; 9 bases align to TRBD1. V was clipped by 0 bases and J by 4 bases; unmatched bases: 3. The germline CDR1 and CDR2 sequences are SEHNR and FQNEAQ (reference sequence). The CDR3 spans 15 residues. The CDR3 coding sequence is TGTGCCAGCAGCTTAGCGGACAGGGGAAGCTATGGCTACACCTTC. Translation: CASSLADRGSYGYTF.

V usage is TRBV24-1 and J usage is TRBJ2-4, with 7 bases fitting TRBD1. Losses at the gene ends were 5 bases for V and 4 bases for J; bases not matched to a gene: 4. The germline V gene encodes CDR1 KGHDR and CDR2 SFDVKD. This CDR3 spans 14 amino acids. CDR3 sequence reads: CATSGTGLKNIQYF. The CDR3 nucleotides are TGTGCCACCAGTGGGACAGGTTTGAAAAACATTCAGTACTTC.

In DNA form, the CDR3 reads TGTGCCAGCAGTTTATCGGGGCAAAATACGCAGTATTTT. Its translation is CASSLSGQNTQYF. The rearrangement joins TRBV27 to TRBJ2-3; the D gene is possibly TRBD1 (5 bases). The germline CDR1 and CDR2 sequences are MNHEY and SMNVEV (reference sequence). Trimming took off 0 bases at V and 7 bases at J, with 8 bases between the two ends. The CDR3 extends over 13 amino acids.

The chain combines TRBV5-1 with TRBJ1-4; weak D call: TRBD1 (5 bases). The CDR3 has 16 residues. Germline CDR1 reads SGHRS; CDR2 reads YFSETQ. Trimming took off 0 bases at V and 4 bases at J, with 13 bases between the two ends. The CDR3 DNA sequence: TGCGCCAGCAGCTTGGTACCGGGGCTCGATAATGAAAAACTGTTTTTT. Protein: CASSLVPGLDNEKLFF.

V and J are TRBV6-6 and TRBJ1-6; a possible D gene is TRBD1 (5 bases). With 10 bases removed from V and 11 bases from J, the gap between germline ends came to 18 bases. This CDR3 has 13 amino acids. Germline V lookup: CDR1 MNHNY, CDR2 SVGAGI (reference sequence). CDR3 residues: CATRGEGGTPLHF. The CDR3 DNA is TGTGCCACAAGAGGGGAGGGAGGGACACCCCTCCACTTT.

The sample holds one count of this clone. The chain carries TRBV9 and TRBJ2-2, with 8 bases lining up with TRBD2. Germline CDR1 reads SGDLS; CDR2 reads YYNGEE. The V and J ends lost 0 bases and 3 bases, in that order; junction bases with no gene match: 4. The CDR3 runs 16 residues. The CDR3, as DNA: TGTGCCAGCAGCGTAGGCGGGGGGTATGACACCGGGGAGCTGTTTTTT. Protein: CASSVGGGYDTGELFF.

The V gene is TRBV11-1, the J gene TRBJ1-2; weak D call: TRBD1 (6 bases). Germline CDR1 and CDR2: SGHAT and FQDESV (reference sequence). The V end was cut by 4 bases, the J end by 8 bases, with 20 bases between. The CDR3 consists of 15 residues. CDR3 sequence reads: CASSSLQAGARGYTF. In DNA form, the CDR3 reads TGTGCCAGCAGCTCCCTGCAGGCGGGGGCCAGGGGCTACACCTTC.